Shown below are 17 T cell receptor beta chains from a single sample sequenced in a study of persistence of HIV-infected CD4 T cells. Sequencing used immunoSEQ version 4 in survey mode. Using immunoSEQ multiplex PCR, the repertoire was profiled, and TCRdb retains in-frame clones only, with some absent. The sample carries fewer than 45,000 clones, approximately 90% recorded once. The antigens of these receptors remain unknown. This nonspecific control used anti-CD3/anti-CD28 bead stimulation of CD4+ T cells. Sorting selected CD4+ T cells upregulating both CD40 ligand and CD69. Here the sequenced sample was CD4+ T cells sorted from PBMCs after approximately 18-hour stimulation, taken from a patient who received antiretroviral therapy. Source of these receptors: an adult woman with HIV who was CMV-seropositive.

The chain joins TRBV29-1 to TRBJ1-2; perhaps TRBD1 as D (5 bases). V was shortened by 4 bases and J by 5 bases, with 11 bases between the two germline ends. The CDR3 runs to 12 residues. From germline, CDR1 is SQVTM and CDR2 ANQGSEA. The CDR3 coding sequence is TGCAGCGTTGGGGGACGGACTTATGGCTACACCTTC. Encoded protein: CSVGGRTYGYTF.

V gene TRBV5-1 combines with J gene TRBJ2-7; D unclear. Germline V lookup: CDR1 SGHRS, CDR2 YFSETQ. V was trimmed by 2 bases and J by 3 bases, leaving 9 bases between them. This CDR3 has 13 residues. The CDR3 protein is CASSLDGYYEQYF. In DNA form, the CDR3 reads TGCGCCAGCAGCTTAGACGGTTACTACGAGCAGTACTTC. The variable domain in full, completed from reference TRBV5-1 and TRBJ2-7, reads KAGVTQTPRYLIKTRGQQVTLSCSPISGHRSVSWYQQTPGQGLQFLFEYFSETQRNKGNFPGRFSGRQFSNSRSEMNVSTLELGDSALYLCASSLDGYYEQYFGPGTRLTVT.

The chain has TRBV7-2 and TRBJ1-4, with no clear D. Germline V gene data show CDR1 as SGHTA and CDR2 as FQGNSA. V gave up 4 bases and J gave up 5 bases, with 11 bases separating them. The CDR3 has 14 amino acids. Here the CDR3 reads CASSWTAQNEKLFF. The CDR3 region has the DNA TGTGCCAGCAGCTGGACGGCCCAAAATGAAAAACTGTTTTTT.

V is TRBV6-6 and J is TRBJ2-1; 7 bases fit TRBD2. This CDR3 is built from 12 residues. J was trimmed by 5 bases and V by 6 bases; bases with no gene match: 1. Germline V gene sequence: CDR1 MNHNY, CDR2 SVGAGI (reference sequence). As DNA, the CDR3 is TGTGCCAGCAGACGGGGGGACAATGAGCAGTTCTTC. Its translation is CASRRGDNEQFF.

The chain joins TRBV9 to TRBJ1-3, with D possibly matching TRBD1 (5 bases). The CDR3 has 16 residues. Trimming took off 4 bases at V and 2 bases at J, with 16 bases between the two ends. Germline loops: CDR1 SGDLS, CDR2 YYNGEE. DNA of the CDR3: TGTGCCAGCAGCTATACTCAGGGTGTTGCTGGAAACACCATATATTTT. Translating gives CASSYTQGVAGNTIYF.

V is TRBV2 and J is TRBJ2-7, with D unclear. Germline loops: CDR1 SNHLY, CDR2 FYNNEI. V was clipped by 4 bases and J by 2 bases, with 6 bases between them. CDR3 size: 12 residues. The CDR3 DNA sequence: TGTGCCAGCAGTGGGACGGCCTACGAGCAGTACTTC. As protein: CASSGTAYEQYF.

The chain combines TRBV19 with TRBJ1-1; D is ambiguous. V was trimmed by 5 bases and J by 8 bases, leaving 9 bases between them. Per the germline V gene, CDR1 is LNHDA and CDR2 is SQIVND (reference sequence). The CDR3 is 11 residues long. The CDR3: CASSSWYEAFF. The CDR3 coding sequence is TGTGCCAGTAGTTCCTGGTACGAAGCTTTCTTT.

This sequence joins TRBV28 and TRBJ1-5; D is perhaps TRBD1 (5 bases). CDR3 length: 13 amino acids. Germline-derived CDR1 and CDR2 are MDHEN and SYDVKM. V dropped 7 bases and J dropped 5 bases, with 12 bases sitting between them. The CDR3 loop is CASTPGIHQPQHF. CDR3 nucleotide sequence: TGTGCCAGCACCCCAGGGATCCATCAGCCCCAGCATTTT.

This rearrangement joins TRBV6-4 to TRBJ1-2; 7 bases agree with TRBD1. The CDR3 sequence is 14 residues long. J was trimmed by 4 bases and V by 6 bases; bases with no gene match: 8. Per germline, CDR1 MRHNA and CDR2 SNTAGT. In DNA, the CDR3 is TGTGCCAGCAGACAGACAGGGCAATTCTATGGCTACACCTTC. Translated, it gives CASRQTGQFYGYTF.

DNA of the CDR3: TGCGCCAGCAGCCTTGGGGACGAGGAAACCCAGCATTTT. Protein: CASSLGDEETQHF. This sequence joins TRBV4-1 and TRBJ1-5; a weak D match, TRBD1 (5 bases). V lost 4 bases, J lost 11 bases, and 15 bases lay in between. Per germline, CDR1 MGHRA and CDR2 YSYEKL. CDR3 length equals 13 residues.

The rearrangement joins TRBV10-3 to TRBJ2-7, with TRBD1 identical over 7 bases. Looked up from germline, CDR1 is ENHRY and CDR2 is SYGVKD. J was trimmed by 4 bases and V by 5 bases; bases with no gene match: 11. CDR3 length equals 15 residues. Here the CDR3 reads CAISRNRGEEYEQYF. The DNA for the CDR3 is TGTGCCATCAGTAGAAACAGGGGTGAAGAATACGAGCAGTACTTC.

V gene TRBV27 combines with J gene TRBJ2-5, with no clear D. V lost 5 bases and J lost 4, with 8 bases in between. There are 12 residues in the CDR3. CDR1 is MNHEY, CDR2 SMNVEV, per germline (reference sequence). This CDR3 reads CASSPSGETQYF. CDR3 nucleotides: TGTGCCAGCAGTCCGTCCGGAGAGACCCAGTACTTC.

The chain carries TRBV5-4 and TRBJ1-1; D possibly corresponds to TRBD1 (5 bases). Germline V gene lookup returns CDR1 SGHNT and CDR2 YYREEE (reference sequence). Trimming stripped 3 bases from V and 7 bases from J, with 19 bases between. This CDR3 comprises 15 residues. The CDR3 bases are TGTGCCAGCAGCTCCTGGGGACCCGGCCGTTTTGAAGCTTTCTTT. This translates into CASSSWGPGRFEAFF.

This clone was seen just once. The genes are TRBV30 and TRBJ1-2; TRBD1 might be the D (5 bases). The V gene's germline CDR1 is GTSNPN and CDR2 SVGIG (reference sequence). The CDR3 is 17 amino acids. Between the trimmed V and J ends, which lost 5 bases and 5 bases, there was a span of 27 bases. The CDR3 sequence: CAWDPPRRGLLKYGYTF. The CDR3 DNA sequence: TGTGCCTGGGACCCACCCAGGAGGGGCCTACTCAAATATGGCTACACCTTC.

This clone has just one count. The V and J genes are TRBV5-1 and TRBJ2-1, with D hard to call. Trimming removed 3 bases from V and 6 bases from J, with 19 bases in between. The CDR3 has 16 amino acids. Germline loops: CDR1 SGHRS, CDR2 YFSETQ. The CDR3 DNA follows: TGCGCCAGCAGCTCCCTAAGTTTAGGGTCGCCCAATGAGCAGTTCTTC. It translates to CASSSLSLGSPNEQFF.

The V and J genes are TRBV3-1 (or the pseudogene TRBV3-2) and TRBJ2-6, with D unclear. Germline V gene data show CDR1 as LGHDT and CDR2 as YNNKEL (reference sequence). The CDR3 spans 16 residues. V lost 4 bases and J lost 0, with 10 bases in between. In nucleotides, the CDR3 is TGTGCCAGCAGCCCCCAGAGGAGCTCTGGGGCCAACGTCCTGACTTTC. Protein: CASSPQRSSGANVLTF.

The chain carries TRBV19 and TRBJ1-1; a possible D gene is TRBD1 (6 bases). Per the germline V gene, CDR1 is LNHDA and CDR2 is SQIVND (reference sequence). The CDR3 length is 11 residues. V lost 9 bases to trimming and J lost 5 bases, with 10 bases between them. The CDR3 bases are TGTGCCAGCAGGGGCCAAACTGAAGCTTTCTTT. Translating gives CASRGQTEAFF. The variable domain in full, with the rest retrieved from reference TRBV19 and TRBJ1-1, is DGGITQSPKYLFRKEGQNVTLSCEQNLNHDAMYWYRQDPGQGLRLIYYSQIVNDFQKGDIAEGYSVSREKKESFPLTVTSAQKNPTAFYLCASRGQTEAFFGQGTRLTVV.